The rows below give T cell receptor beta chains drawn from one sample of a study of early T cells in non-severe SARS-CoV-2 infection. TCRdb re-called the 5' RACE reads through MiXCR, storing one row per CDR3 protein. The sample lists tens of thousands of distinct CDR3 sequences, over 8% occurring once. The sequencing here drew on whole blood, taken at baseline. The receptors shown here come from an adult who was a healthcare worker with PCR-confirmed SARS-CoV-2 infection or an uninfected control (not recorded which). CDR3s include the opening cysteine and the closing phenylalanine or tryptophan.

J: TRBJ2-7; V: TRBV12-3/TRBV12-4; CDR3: CASSLGGASEQYF
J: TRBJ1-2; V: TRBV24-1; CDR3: CATSDPTINYGYTF
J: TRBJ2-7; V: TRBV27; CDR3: CASSSETKSYEQYF
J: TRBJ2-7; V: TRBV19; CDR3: CASSLGQGDYYEQYF
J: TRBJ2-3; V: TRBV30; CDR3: CAWRVAGAFDTQYF
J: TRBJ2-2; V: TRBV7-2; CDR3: CASSRSGSPNGELFF
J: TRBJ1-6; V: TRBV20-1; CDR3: CSAGDRSLSSYNSPLHF
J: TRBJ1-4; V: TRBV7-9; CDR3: CASGRDKDEKLFF
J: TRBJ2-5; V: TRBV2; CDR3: CASMSGTKQETQYF
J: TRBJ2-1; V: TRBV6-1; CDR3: CASSDWQVPACEQFF
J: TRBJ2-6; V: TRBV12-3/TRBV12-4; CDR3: CASRSSGANVLTF
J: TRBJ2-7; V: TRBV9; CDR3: CASSVDSSHYEQYF
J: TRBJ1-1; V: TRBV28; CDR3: CASSLPDSLNTEAFF
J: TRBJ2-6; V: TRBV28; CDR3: CASSLGFLRSGANVLTF
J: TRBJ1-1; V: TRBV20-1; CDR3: CSARTQRINSEAFF
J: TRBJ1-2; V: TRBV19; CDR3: CASIGQGNGYTF
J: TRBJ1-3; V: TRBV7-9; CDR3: CASSLLRQGFAPYSGNTIYF
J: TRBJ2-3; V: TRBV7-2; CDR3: CASSLSQPALDTQYF
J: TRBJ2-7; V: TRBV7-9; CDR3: CASSAGTGLSREQYF
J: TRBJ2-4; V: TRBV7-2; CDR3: CASSPTVFKNIQYF
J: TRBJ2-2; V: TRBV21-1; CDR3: CASGRRDTNTGELFF
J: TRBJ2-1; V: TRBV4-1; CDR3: CASSQEGLASGFLNEQFF
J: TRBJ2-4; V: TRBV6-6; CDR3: CASSLHRTESNIQYF
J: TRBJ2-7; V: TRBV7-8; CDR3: CASSLVGYSYEQYF
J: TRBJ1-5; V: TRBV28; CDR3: CAPLEQPQHF
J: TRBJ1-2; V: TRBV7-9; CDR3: CASSPRGAFGYTF
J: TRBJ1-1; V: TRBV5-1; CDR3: CASSLGQSAFMHTEAFF
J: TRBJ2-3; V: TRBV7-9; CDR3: CASSLETAASTDTQYF
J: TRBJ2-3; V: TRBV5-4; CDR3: CASSSLAGVGADTQYF
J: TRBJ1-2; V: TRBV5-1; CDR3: CASSLGLNGYYGYTF
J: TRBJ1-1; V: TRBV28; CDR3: CASSNYRGYYEAFF
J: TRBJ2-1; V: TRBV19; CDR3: CASSISRTSGNEQFF
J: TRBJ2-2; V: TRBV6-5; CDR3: CASSYQRVNTGELFF
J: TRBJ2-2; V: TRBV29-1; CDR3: CSVASAANTGELFF
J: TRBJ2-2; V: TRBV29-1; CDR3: CSVRREASGSGELFF
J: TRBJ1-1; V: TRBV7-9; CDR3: CASSLYRDRGYAFF
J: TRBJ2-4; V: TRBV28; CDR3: CASSLWDRGAKNIQYF
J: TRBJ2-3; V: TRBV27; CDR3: CASSTTLTGARTDTQYF
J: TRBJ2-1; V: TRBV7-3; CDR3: CASSPKWTGPYNEQFF
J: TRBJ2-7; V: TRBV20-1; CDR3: CSARAFGTSSYEQYF